The 19 T cell receptor beta chains below were found in one sample sequenced in a study of blood T cells in healthy people across ages. A second PCR, run for roughly 7 to 11 cycles, used a sample-barcoded 5' primer plus a J-beta primer mix. TCRdb reprocessed the 5' RACE reads via MiXCR and lists one record per CDR3 protein. The data contain about 640,000 distinct CDR3 sequences, roughly 53% of them singletons. The sequencing input was blood. These receptors all stem from a man in his sixties in good health.

This clonotype was seen only a few times. This chain connects TRBV29-1 to TRBJ2-1; 9 bases fit TRBD2. CDR1 and CDR2 from the germline V gene are SQVTM and ANQGSEA. The CDR3 contains 13 residues. V lost 7 bases, J lost 5 bases, and 6 bases stayed unmatched. The CDR3 loop is CSARSGGNNEQFF. The CDR3 region has the DNA TGCAGCGCCCGTAGCGGGGGTAACAATGAGCAGTTCTTC.

The chain carries TRBV7-9 and TRBJ1-4, with D possibly matching TRBD1 (5 bases). The germline V and J ends were trimmed by 3 bases and 7 bases, with 15 bases remaining between them. This CDR3 contains 15 residues. Germline V gene data show CDR1 as SEHNR and CDR2 as FQNEAQ (reference sequence). CDR3 bases: TGTGCCAGCAGCTTGGGAGGAACGGGGGGTGAAAAACTGTTTTTT. Translating gives CASSLGGTGGEKLFF.

The rearrangement uses TRBV6-1 and TRBJ1-5, with 9 nucleotides matching TRBD1. Germline lookup yields CDR1 MNHNS and CDR2 SASEGT. Unmatched junction bases numbered 8, after V lost 5 bases and J lost 3 bases. This CDR3 has 16 residues. The CDR3: CASSSPGQGNNQPQHF. The CDR3, as DNA: TGTGCCAGCAGTTCCCCTGGACAGGGGAACAATCAGCCCCAGCATTTT.

This clonotype was observed a handful of times. The chain links TRBV20-1 to TRBJ2-3; TRBD2 agrees at 12 bases. CDR3 length: 14 amino acids. Germline assignment: CDR1 DFQATT and CDR2 SNEGSKA (reference sequence). V lost 2 bases and J lost 7; bases outside the gene matches: 4. The CDR3 region has the DNA TGCAGTGCTAGAAGGACTAGCGGGGCCTATACGCAGTATTTT. Translating it yields CSARRTSGAYTQYF.

The gene calls are TRBV20-1 and TRBJ1-2, with TRBD1 matching 8 bases. V shed 3 bases, J shed 6 bases, and the junction held 0 bases outside the gene matches. Germline assignment: CDR1 DFQATT and CDR2 SNEGSKA (reference sequence). The CDR3 sequence is 11 residues long. In DNA form, the CDR3 reads TGCAGTGCTAGGACAGGGGATGGCTACACCTTC. This sequence encodes CSARTGDGYTF.

The gene calls are TRBV2 and TRBJ1-2, with TRBD1 as a possible D gene (5 bases). Trimming took 6 bases from V and 8 from J, leaving 16 bases between them. The CDR3 sequence is 13 residues long. Per the germline V gene, CDR1 is SNHLY and CDR2 is FYNNEI. CDR3 DNA sequence: TGTGCCAGCAGCCAGGCCAGGGCCAGGGGCTACACCTTC. It yields the protein CASSQARARGYTF.

This clonotype was seen repeatedly, ten times or more. The chain couples TRBV5-1 to TRBJ2-4; 9 nucleotides match TRBD1. Germline-derived CDR1 and CDR2 are SGHRS and YFSETQ. The CDR3 extends over 13 amino acids. V was clipped by 4 bases and J by 10 bases; unmatched bases: 6. The CDR3 loop is CASSPGTGRIQYF. The DNA for the CDR3 is TGCGCCAGCAGCCCGGGGACAGGGCGGATTCAGTACTTC.

The table lists this clonotype with a few counts. CDR3 DNA: TGTGCCAGCAGTCCCTTGGGTGCCGCCAATGAGCAGTTCTTC. Translation gives CASSPLGAANEQFF. This chain links TRBV27 with TRBJ2-1; D uncertain. Germline CDR1 is MNHEY and CDR2 is SMNVEV (reference sequence). V was trimmed by 5 bases and J by 6 bases, leaving 14 bases between them. CDR3 size: 14 residues.

The rearrangement joins TRBV2 to TRBJ2-7, with 9 bases that match TRBD2. With the DNA end fitting TRBJ2-5 better, the J assignment may be wrong. Germline lookup yields CDR1 SNHLY and CDR2 FYNNEI. CDR3 size: 14 residues. CDR3 sequence reads: CASRTGAGGETQYF. CDR3 coding DNA: TGTGCCAGCAGGACTGGGGCGGGGGGGGAGACCCAGTACTTC.

The chain has TRBV2 and TRBJ2-1; possible D gene TRBD2, 5 bases. Deletions cut 1 base from V and 9 bases from J, with 13 bases between. Germline CDR1 and CDR2: SNHLY and FYNNEI. The CDR3 runs to 14 residues. CDR3 coding DNA: TGTGCCAGCAGTGAAGGTAGACTATCGGCTGAGCAGTTCTTC. It translates to CASSEGRLSAEQFF.

This chain uses TRBV3-1 with TRBJ2-3; the D is unclear. CDR1 and CDR2 from the germline V gene are LGHDT and YNNKEL (reference sequence). The V end lost 2 bases, the J end lost 1 base, and 10 bases lay between the germline ends. This CDR3 region has 15 residues. The CDR3 DNA reads TGTGCCAGCAGCCAATCGGGTCGGGGCACAGATACGCAGTATTTT. It is translated as CASSQSGRGTDTQYF.

The chain combines TRBV20-1 with TRBJ2-7, with a weak D call TRBD2 (6 bases). The CDR3 covers 14 residues. The germline V and J ends were trimmed by 1 base and 2 bases, with 12 bases remaining between them. Germline lookup yields CDR1 DFQATT and CDR2 SNEGSKA (reference sequence). CDR3 DNA sequence: TGCAGTGCTAGAGGAGGACCGGGGGCCTACGAGCAGTACTTC. Encoded protein: CSARGGPGAYEQYF.

V is TRBV3-1 and J is TRBJ2-4, with 12 positions matching TRBD2. The J call is doubtful: the DNA matches TRBJ2-5 better. This CDR3 comprises 18 residues. Germline CDR1 LGHDT, CDR2 YNNKEL (reference sequence). The CDR3 DNA is TGTGCCAGCAGCCAGGGAATTACTAGCGGGGGGACTCAAGAGACCCAGTACTTC. Its translation: CASSQGITSGGTQETQYF.

This clonotype occurred a few times. V usage is TRBV10-2 and J usage is TRBJ2-7; D is possibly TRBD2 (5 bases). The J call may be mistaken, given a closer DNA end match to TRBJ2-5. CDR1 is WSHSY, CDR2 SAAADI, per germline. The CDR3 spans 14 residues. The chain's CDR3 is CASSGGRGIGTQYF. CDR3 nucleotide sequence: TGCGCCAGCAGTGGAGGGCGAGGAATAGGGACCCAGTACTTC.

The rearrangement links TRBV29-1 to TRBJ2-7, with D tentatively TRBD2 (6 bases). V lost 0 bases and J 0 bases, leaving 12 bases between the germline ends. Germline values: CDR1 SQVTM, CDR2 ANQGSEA. This CDR3 contains 15 residues. The CDR3 DNA follows: TGCAGCGTTGAAGAGGAGGGGAAGAGCTCCTACGAGCAGTACTTC. Translating it yields CSVEEEGKSSYEQYF.

The chain is built from TRBV11-2 and TRBJ2-1; TRBD2 is a possible D gene (6 bases). The germline gives CDR1 SGHAT, CDR2 FQNNGV. V lost 3 bases to trimming and J lost 12 bases, with 12 bases between them. The CDR3 totals 12 residues. CDR3 DNA sequence: TGTGCCAGCAGCTTCCCCGGGACTCCGCAGTTCTTC. Translated, it gives CASSFPGTPQFF.

The chain has TRBV4-2 and TRBJ2-5; 9 bases agree with TRBD2. The V gene's germline CDR1 is LGHNA and CDR2 YNFKEQ. After removal of 1 base from V and 0 bases from J, the junction contained 3 bases not matched to a gene. The CDR3 loop spans 16 amino acids. In DNA, the CDR3 is TGTGCCAGCAGCCAAGGCGCTAGCGGGGACCAAGAGACCCAGTACTTC. Translating it yields CASSQGASGDQETQYF.

The CDR3 coding sequence is TGCGCCAGCAGCTTTAATACAGGATCCTACGAGCAGTACTTC. It yields the protein CASSFNTGSYEQYF. The chain employs TRBV5-1 and TRBJ2-7; possibly TRBD1 for D (5 bases). Germline CDR1 reads SGHRS; CDR2 reads YFSETQ. V lost 2 bases, J lost 1 base, and 10 bases lay in between. This CDR3 region has 14 residues.

A few counts support this clonotype. J is TRBJ2-6 and V is TRBV6-2 or TRBV6-3; a weak D match, TRBD1 (5 bases). The germline V gene has CDR1 MNHEY and CDR2 SVGEGT. V was pared by 5 bases and J by 8 bases, with 13 bases between. The CDR3 consists of 14 residues. DNA for the CDR3: TGTGCCAGCAGTGGACACCTGGAGACCAACGTCCTGACTTTC. Protein sequence: CASSGHLETNVLTF.